This TCR beta chain is from a study of response to subunit inactivated influenza vaccine. Trimming cost V 3 bases and J 3 bases; bases outside gene matches: 10. Germline CDR1 reads SQVTM; CDR2 reads ANQGSEA. The CDR3 has 15 residues. This clonotype turned up a few times. Its cognate antigen is unknown. General study points: The authors proposed limited new T cell recruitment per seasonal influenza vaccination.

MiXCR, run by TCRdb on the RT-PCR reads, gives a single entry per CDR3 protein. This sample has over 800,000 distinct CDR3 sequences, with 21% found just once. The source of this sequence is a man between 45 and 60 years old who received an inactivated influenza vaccine. The chain employs TRBV29-1 and TRBJ1-2; 7 bases are shared with TRBD1. The sample here was PBMCs from blood, taken more than 4 days after vaccination. The CDR3 sequence is CSVDRGQGVDYGYTF. The CDR3 DNA reads as TGCAGCGTTGATAGGGGGCAGGGAGTCGACTATGGCTACACCTTC.